This is a list of T cell receptor beta chains from one sample in a study of STAT5B mutations in CD4+ large granular lymphocyte leukemia. Using immunoSEQ multiplex PCR, the repertoire was profiled, and TCRdb retains in-frame clones only, with some absent. The table shows about 35,000 clones, with around 67% occurring only once. Sequences were obtained from CD4+ T cells from blood buffy coats. These TCRs come from a human donor in good health. CDR3s include the opening cysteine and the closing phenylalanine or tryptophan. The D gene is left open where the match is weak. Not all rows give a size; the values are once, few, many and, for expanded clones, a class.

CDR3 protein: CASSLGGLQPQHF
CDR3 DNA: TGTGCCAGCAGCTTGGGGGGGTTACAGCCCCAGCATTTT
J gene: TRBJ1-5
clone size: few
V gene: TRBV5-6
D gene: NA

CDR3 protein: CSVAEQAIYGYTF
CDR3 DNA: TGCAGCGTTGCCGAACAGGCCATCTATGGCTACACCTTC
J gene: TRBJ1-2
clone size: NA
V gene: TRBV29-1
D gene: NA

CDR3 protein: CASSLGPFGAGNTIYF
CDR3 DNA: TGCGCCAGCAGCTTGGGTCCATTTGGGGCGGGAAACACCATATATTTT
J gene: TRBJ1-3
clone size: NA
V gene: TRBV5-1
D gene: NA

CDR3 protein: CASGLGGVGSYNEQFF
CDR3 DNA: TGTGCTAGTGGTTTGGGAGGGGTCGGGTCCTACAATGAGCAGTTCTTC
J gene: TRBJ2-1
clone size: NA
V gene: TRBV12-5
D gene: NA

CDR3 protein: CASSLEQGTDTQYF
CDR3 DNA: TGTGCCAGCAGCTTAGAGCAGGGGACAGATACGCAGTATTTT
J gene: TRBJ2-3
clone size: NA
V gene: TRBV11-3
D gene: NA

CDR3 protein: CAISDPGRSTDTQYF
CDR3 DNA: TGTGCCATCAGTGACCCGGGACGAAGCACAGATACGCAGTATTTT
J gene: TRBJ2-3
clone size: NA
V gene: TRBV10-3
D gene: NA

CDR3 protein: CASTELPNTEAFF
CDR3 DNA: TGTGCCAGCACCGAGCTTCCGAACACTGAAGCTTTCTTT
J gene: TRBJ1-1
clone size: few
V gene: TRBV5-8
D gene: NA

CDR3 protein: CASTLSPEVYEQYF
CDR3 DNA: TGTGCCAGCACCTTATCCCCGGAGGTCTACGAGCAGTACTTC
J gene: TRBJ2-7
clone size: few
V gene: TRBV7-8
D gene: NA

CDR3 protein: CASSRQATYEQYF
CDR3 DNA: TGTGCCAGTAGTCGACAAGCCACCTACGAGCAGTACTTC
J gene: TRBJ2-7
clone size: NA
V gene: TRBV19
D gene: NA

CDR3 protein: CASSLGLDTQYF
CDR3 DNA: TGCGCCAGCAGCTTGGGACTAGATACGCAGTATTTT
J gene: TRBJ2-3
clone size: NA
V gene: TRBV5-1
D gene: NA

CDR3 protein: CASGTALQETQYF
CDR3 DNA: TGTGCCAGCGGGACAGCCCTCCAAGAGACCCAGTACTTC
J gene: TRBJ2-5
clone size: few
V gene: TRBV19
D gene: TRBD1

CDR3 protein: CASSATSGTPNTEAFF
CDR3 DNA: TGCGCCAGCAGCGCTACTTCCGGGACACCGAACACTGAAGCTTTCTTT
J gene: TRBJ1-1
clone size: NA
V gene: TRBV5-1
D gene: NA

CDR3 protein: CASSFSRTGGYLPQAFF
CDR3 DNA: TGTGCCAGCAGCTTCTCCCGGACAGGGGGTTACCTTCCTCAAGCTTTCTTT
J gene: TRBJ1-1
clone size: NA
V gene: TRBV11-3
D gene: TRBD1

CDR3 protein: CASSSGQPMNTEAFF
CDR3 DNA: TGTGCCAGCAGCTCTGGGCAGCCCATGAACACTGAAGCTTTCTTT
J gene: TRBJ1-1
clone size: once
V gene: TRBV7-2
D gene: NA

CDR3 protein: CASSSHSNEQYF
CDR3 DNA: TGTGCCAGCAGCTCCCACAGTAACGAGCAGTACTTC
J gene: TRBJ2-7
clone size: NA
V gene: TRBV7-6
D gene: NA

CDR3 protein: CASSPAAKMNTEAFF
CDR3 DNA: TGTGCCAGCAGCCCCGCAGCCAAAATGAACACTGAAGCTTTCTTT
J gene: TRBJ1-1
clone size: NA
V gene: TRBV9
D gene: NA

CDR3 protein: CASSLGIKAGTEAFF
CDR3 DNA: TGCGCCAGCAGCTTGGGGATAAAAGCAGGGACTGAAGCTTTCTTT
J gene: TRBJ1-1
clone size: NA
V gene: TRBV5-1
D gene: NA

CDR3 protein: CASSVEEGVNEKLFF
CDR3 DNA: TGTGCCAGCAGCGTAGAAGAGGGAGTTAATGAAAAACTGTTTTTT
J gene: TRBJ1-4
clone size: NA
V gene: TRBV9
D gene: NA

CDR3 protein: CASSRDRAQGLQYF
CDR3 DNA: TGTGCCAGCAGCCGGGACAGGGCCCAAGGTTTGCAGTACTTC
J gene: TRBJ2-7
clone size: NA
V gene: TRBV7-2
D gene: TRBD1

CDR3 protein: CASSLPRERGEQYF
CDR3 DNA: TGTGCCAGCAGCTTACCCAGGGAAAGAGGAGAGCAGTACTTC
J gene: TRBJ2-7
clone size: NA
V gene: TRBV7-2
D gene: NA

CDR3 protein: CASSPGTGSIGELFF
CDR3 DNA: TGCGCCAGCAGCCCGGGGACAGGGTCGATCGGGGAGCTGTTTTTT
J gene: TRBJ2-2
clone size: NA
V gene: TRBV5-1
D gene: TRBD1

CDR3 protein: CASSLGGTNTGELFF
CDR3 DNA: TGTGCCAGCAGCTTGGGAGGGACCAACACCGGGGAGCTGTTTTTT
J gene: TRBJ2-2
clone size: NA
V gene: TRBV11-2
D gene: TRBD2

CDR3 protein: CASSQRGSSYNSPLHF
CDR3 DNA: TGCGCCAGCAGCCAACGGGGGAGCTCCTATAATTCACCCCTCCACTTT
J gene: TRBJ1-6
clone size: few
V gene: TRBV4-1
D gene: NA

CDR3 protein: CASSEVPFPLSGANVLTF
CDR3 DNA: TGTGCCAGCAGTGAGGTACCTTTTCCTCTCTCTGGGGCCAACGTCCTGACTTTC
J gene: TRBJ2-6
clone size: NA
V gene: TRBV2
D gene: NA

CDR3 protein: CASSFGDLQETQYF
CDR3 DNA: TGCGCCAGCAGCTTTGGAGACTTGCAAGAGACCCAGTACTTC
J gene: TRBJ2-5
clone size: NA
V gene: TRBV5-1
D gene: NA

CDR3 protein: CASRSGPRFYGYTF
CDR3 DNA: TGTGCCAGCAGATCCGGCCCGCGGTTCTATGGCTACACCTTC
J gene: TRBJ1-2
clone size: NA
V gene: TRBV6-4
D gene: NA

CDR3 protein: CASSSIGTEAFF
CDR3 DNA: TGTGCCAGTAGTTCAATCGGTACTGAAGCTTTCTTT
J gene: TRBJ1-1
clone size: NA
V gene: TRBV19
D gene: NA

CDR3 protein: CASCIKSGANVLTF
CDR3 DNA: TGTGCCAGTTGCATAAAATCCGGGGCCAACGTCCTGACTTTC
J gene: TRBJ2-6
clone size: NA
V gene: TRBV2
D gene: NA

CDR3 protein: CASSLGQGHEKLFF
CDR3 DNA: TGCGCCAGCAGCTTAGGACAGGGGCATGAAAAACTGTTTTTT
J gene: TRBJ1-4
clone size: NA
V gene: TRBV5-1
D gene: TRBD1

CDR3 protein: CASSQGVQGGYGYTF
CDR3 DNA: TGCGCCAGCAGCCAAGGGGTTCAGGGTGGCTATGGCTACACCTTC
J gene: TRBJ1-2
clone size: NA
V gene: TRBV4-1
D gene: NA

CDR3 protein: CASSEGGGIYEQYF
CDR3 DNA: TGTGCCAGCAGTGAAGGAGGTGGCATCTACGAGCAGTACTTC
J gene: TRBJ2-7
clone size: NA
V gene: TRBV6-1
D gene: NA

CDR3 protein: CASSRPDPNTEAFF
CDR3 DNA: TGTGCCAGCAGCCGCCCGGATCCGAACACTGAAGCTTTCTTT
J gene: TRBJ1-1
clone size: NA
V gene: TRBV11-3
D gene: NA

CDR3 protein: CASGSLTYGYTF
CDR3 DNA: TGTGCCAGCGGATCCCTAACCTATGGCTACACCTTC
J gene: TRBJ1-2
clone size: NA
V gene: TRBV7-9
D gene: NA

CDR3 protein: CASSLSPGTGRNTGELFF
CDR3 DNA: TGTGCCAGCAGCTTATCCCCGGGGACAGGGAGGAACACCGGGGAGCTGTTTTTT
J gene: TRBJ2-2
clone size: NA
V gene: TRBV7-8
D gene: TRBD1

CDR3 protein: CASRPGTAYNEQFF
CDR3 DNA: TGCGCCAGCAGGCCCGGGACGGCCTACAATGAGCAGTTCTTC
J gene: TRBJ2-1
clone size: NA
V gene: TRBV5-1
D gene: NA

CDR3 protein: CASSAGQSNTEAFF
CDR3 DNA: TGTGCCAGCAGCGCGGGACAGTCGAACACTGAAGCTTTCTTT
J gene: TRBJ1-1
clone size: NA
V gene: TRBV7-3
D gene: TRBD1

CDR3 protein: CASSHGPGYGYTF
CDR3 DNA: TGTGCCAGCAGTCACGGACCGGGCTATGGCTACACCTTC
J gene: TRBJ1-2
clone size: few
V gene: TRBV6-5
D gene: NA

CDR3 protein: CATQSGDFSYEQYF
CDR3 DNA: TGTGCCACCCAGAGCGGGGATTTCTCCTACGAGCAGTACTTC
J gene: TRBJ2-7
clone size: NA
V gene: TRBV10-3
D gene: TRBD2

CDR3 protein: CASSLGGTGEETQYF
CDR3 DNA: TGCGCCAGCAGCTTGGGGGGGACAGGGGAAGAGACCCAGTACTTC
J gene: TRBJ2-5
clone size: NA
V gene: TRBV5-1
D gene: TRBD1